This TCR beta chain was recorded in a study of CD4 T cell repertoires in COVID-19. Study information: After around 11 days of IL-2 expansion, CFSE-low cells were relabeled and restimulated with other coronavirus spikes.

CFSE-labeled cells were stimulated with autologous monocytes plus recombinant SARS-CoV-2 spike or nucleoprotein. Trimming removed 2 bases from V and 0 bases from J, with 10 bases in between. The CDR3 is 15 amino acids. In germline, CDR1 is KGHSH, CDR2 LQKENI. Points on this clone: Antigen specificity is unknown.

The protocol was immunoSEQ multiplex PCR, while the TCRdb copy is restricted to in-frame clones and leaves out a portion. The sample consists of about 620 clones, about a sixth of them appearing once. The chain has TRBV18 and TRBJ1-2; no firm D call. The sequence was obtained from a human donor who had COVID-19. The sample was circulating follicular helper CD4+ T cells, cultured in vitro, taken after recovery from COVID-19. CDR3 region: CASSPNRESNYGYTF. CDR3 sequence (DNA): TGTGCCAGCTCACCAAACAGAGAATCTAACTATGGCTACACCTTC.